The 30 T cell receptor beta chains listed next were all sequenced from one sample in a study of CD8 T cells in Susac syndrome. An input of about 0.5 to 1 ug of RNA was subjected to reverse transcription using random hexamers. TCRdb fed the immunoSEQ multiplex PCR reads into MiXCR, producing one record per CDR3 protein. The table has hundreds of thousands of distinct CDR3 sequences, roughly 85% seen once. The sequenced sample consisted of CD8+ T cells from PBMCs. The receptors here all came from a human donor with multiple sclerosis.

The chain has TRBV5-1 and TRBJ2-7, with D perhaps assigned TRBD1 or TRBD2 (5 bases each). This CDR3 has 15 residues. Per germline, CDR1 SGHRS and CDR2 YFSETQ. Trimming shortened V by 3 bases and J by 6 bases, and 19 bases separated the two germline ends. The DNA of the CDR3 is TGCGCCAGCAGCTCGACGCCACCGGGACCCGGCGAGCAGTACTTC. Protein: CASSSTPPGPGEQYF.

V usage is TRBV29-1 and J usage is TRBJ1-2; unclear D gene. The germline V gene has CDR1 SQVTM and CDR2 ANQGSEA. Trimming cost V 0 bases and J 4 bases, with 12 bases left between them. CDR3 length: 14 amino acids. For the CDR3, the DNA is TGCAGCGTTGAAGAGGAGAAGGCTAGCTATGGCTACACCTTC. Residues: CSVEEEKASYGYTF.

The CDR3: CASSFGAVRSGNTIYF. DNA for the CDR3: TGTGCCAGCAGTTTTGGAGCAGTGCGGTCGGGAAACACCATATATTTT. The chain couples TRBV5-6 to TRBJ1-3, with unresolved D. The V end lost 5 bases, the J end lost 4 bases, and 19 bases lay between the germline ends. The CDR3 runs to 16 residues. Per the germline V gene, CDR1 is SGHDT and CDR2 is YYEEEE.

The V and J genes are TRBV4-3 and TRBJ1-3; D gene ambiguous. The V gene lost 5 bases and the J gene lost 4 bases, with 18 bases spanning the gap. Germline CDR1 reads LGHNA; CDR2 reads YSLEER. There are 16 residues in the CDR3. DNA for the CDR3: TGCGCCAGCAGCTTACGTCTACAGTTCACGGGAAACACCATATATTTT. This translates into CASSLRLQFTGNTIYF.

The table lists this clonotype with a few counts. The chain is built from TRBV6-5 and TRBJ1-5; 8 positions agree with TRBD1. The germline V gene has CDR1 MNHEY and CDR2 SVGAGI. The CDR3 length is 14 residues. V trimming: 4 bases; J trimming: 2 bases; junction bases outside the gene matches: 1. The CDR3 DNA sequence: TGTGCCAGCAGTTCGGACAGGGGCAATCAGCCCCAGCATTTT. This sequence encodes CASSSDRGNQPQHF.

The chain recombines TRBV7-9 with TRBJ2-7; 7 bases agree with TRBD1. Germline V gene sequence: CDR1 SEHNR, CDR2 FQNEAQ (reference sequence). V lost 4 bases, J lost 3 bases, and 6 bases stayed unmatched. This CDR3 spans 14 amino acids. CDR3 residues: CASSSGQAFYEQYF. The DNA for the CDR3 is TGTGCCAGCAGCTCCGGACAGGCCTTCTACGAGCAGTACTTC.

The genes are TRBV27 and TRBJ2-1; 8 bases are a match to TRBD2. Germline V gene lookup returns CDR1 MNHEY and CDR2 SMNVEV (reference sequence). V dropped 5 bases and J dropped 4; count of bases not matched to a gene: 10. The CDR3 is 16 residues long. The DNA of the CDR3 is TGTGCCAGCAGTCCCGGAGCGGGAGTGGGGTACAATGAGCAGTTCTTC. Its protein product is CASSPGAGVGYNEQFF.

The chain couples TRBV6-2 or TRBV6-3 to TRBJ2-1; tentatively, D is TRBD2 (6 bases). CDR3 size: 14 residues. The germline V gene encodes CDR1 MNHEY and CDR2 SVGEGT. V was clipped by 10 bases and J by 2 bases, with 15 bases between them. The CDR3 protein is CATNMWEAYNEQFF. The CDR3 DNA follows: TGTGCCACCAACATGTGGGAGGCCTACAATGAGCAGTTCTTC.

The chain has TRBV20-1 and TRBJ2-1; no clear D. CDR1 and CDR2 (germline): DFQATT, SNEGSKA (reference sequence). The CDR3 consists of 15 residues. Trimming shortened V by 0 bases and J by 10 bases, and 19 bases separated the two germline ends. The DNA for the CDR3 is TGCAGTGCTAGAGATCGCTCGGGCCCCCTCGCCGAGCAGTTCTTC. Translated, it gives CSARDRSGPLAEQFF.

V is TRBV20-1 and J is TRBJ2-1, with D unclear. V shed 3 bases and J shed 3 bases, with 12 bases lying between them. The CDR3 totals 14 residues. Germline values: CDR1 DFQATT, CDR2 SNEGSKA (reference sequence). CDR3 amino acids: CSASFGPLYNEQFF. The CDR3, as DNA: TGCAGTGCTAGTTTCGGGCCCCTCTACAATGAGCAGTTCTTC.

This chain's CDR3 is CASSSRRTTDEQFF. The CDR3 DNA follows: TGTGCCAGCAGTTCAAGACGGACTACGGATGAGCAGTTCTTC. This chain uses TRBV28 with TRBJ2-1; a possible D gene is TRBD2 (6 bases). The CDR3 extends over 14 amino acids. Trimming cost V 4 bases and J 8 bases, with 15 bases left between them. Looked up from germline, CDR1 is MDHEN and CDR2 is SYDVKM. The full variable domain, its missing parts supplied by reference TRBV28 and TRBJ2-1, is DVKVTQSSRYLVKRTGEKVFLECVQDMDHENMFWYRQDPGLGLRLIYFSYDVKMKEKGDIPEGYSVSREKKERFSLILESASTNQTSMYLCASSSRRTTDEQFFGPGTRLTVL.

This clonotype was seen a few times. The rearrangement links TRBV12-3 or TRBV12-4 to TRBJ1-1; 8 bases align to TRBD1. Trimming at V came to 1 base and at J to 1 base, leaving 2 bases not matched to a gene. CDR3 length equals 15 residues. This CDR3 is CASSLDGTGNTEAFF. CDR3 nucleotides: TGTGCCAGCAGTTTAGACGGGACAGGGAACACTGAAGCTTTCTTT.

The CDR3 coding sequence is TGCAGTGCTAGAAGGGCCCCGAGGGGTGAGCAGTTCTTC. Protein: CSARRAPRGEQFF. The chain uses TRBV20-1 and TRBJ2-1; perhaps D is TRBD1 or TRBD2 (5 bases each). V gave up 2 bases and J gave up 9 bases, with 14 bases separating them. CDR1 is DFQATT, CDR2 SNEGSKA, per germline (reference sequence). There are 13 residues in the CDR3.

The rearrangement joins TRBV12-3 or TRBV12-4 to TRBJ2-2, with D perhaps being TRBD1 or TRBD2 (5 bases each). V was trimmed by 7 bases and J by 3 bases, leaving 18 bases between them. The CDR3 is made up of 16 amino acids. For the CDR3, the DNA is TGTGCCAGCATCCCCCTAGCCAGGGCGTACACCGGGGAGCTGTTTTTT. Translation: CASIPLARAYTGELFF.

This rearrangement joins TRBV6-5 to TRBJ1-1; TRBD1 aligns across 10 bases. The length of the CDR3 is 15 residues. The V and J ends lost 5 bases and 1 base, in that order; junction bases with no gene match: 4. Germline V CDR1 and CDR2: MNHEY, SVGAGI. For the CDR3, the DNA is TGTGCCAGCAGTCGACAGGGGGCCTGGAACACTGAAGCTTTCTTT. Encoded protein: CASSRQGAWNTEAFF.

V is TRBV7-9 and J is TRBJ2-5; TRBD2 agrees at 8 bases. V dropped 5 bases and J dropped 0; count of bases not matched to a gene: 5. CDR3 length: 15 residues. CDR1 is SEHNR, CDR2 FQNEAQ, per germline (reference sequence). CDR3 amino acids: CASSPTSGYQETQYF. The DNA of the CDR3 is TGTGCCAGCAGCCCCACTAGCGGCTACCAAGAGACCCAGTACTTC.

The chain recombines TRBV5-8 with TRBJ2-3; D gene ambiguous. CDR1 SGHTS and CDR2 YDEGEE come from the germline V gene. The CDR3 sequence is 13 residues long. V lost 1 base and J lost 6, with 9 bases in between. DNA of the CDR3: TGTGCCAGCAGCTTGATTCCTGTCGATACGCAGTATTTT. Translation: CASSLIPVDTQYF.

The chain employs TRBV20-1 and TRBJ2-7; no clear D gene. The germline gives CDR1 DFQATT, CDR2 SNEGSKA (reference sequence). Trimming shortened V by 0 bases and J by 0 bases, and 12 bases separated the two germline ends. This CDR3 has 15 amino acids. The CDR3 nucleotides are TGCAGTGCTAGAGATGAACCCCGAAGCTCCTACGAGCAGTACTTC. Translation: CSARDEPRSSYEQYF.

The chain couples TRBV7-9 to TRBJ2-3; 7 bases are shared with TRBD1. The CDR3 contains 15 residues. V gave up 5 bases and J gave up 2 bases; unmatched junction bases: 7. Germline-derived CDR1 and CDR2 are SEHNR and FQNEAQ (reference sequence). The CDR3 protein is CASSIGTVYTDTQYF. The DNA of the CDR3 is TGTGCCAGCAGCATTGGGACAGTATACACAGATACGCAGTATTTT.

The chain recombines TRBV2 with TRBJ2-7; unclear D gene. Trimming took off 5 bases at V and 4 bases at J, with 12 bases between the two ends. This CDR3 spans 13 amino acids. From germline, CDR1 is SNHLY and CDR2 FYNNEI. CDR3 bases: TGTGCCAGCAGTTCGACTGATTTTTACGAGCAGTACTTC. This codes for CASSSTDFYEQYF.

This rearrangement joins TRBV5-6 to TRBJ2-2; 7 bases map to TRBD1. The germline V gene encodes CDR1 SGHDT and CDR2 YYEEEE. The CDR3 covers 13 residues. Losses at the gene ends were 4 bases for V and 5 bases for J; bases not matched to a gene: 2. The CDR3 region is CASSRQGTGELFF. CDR3 nucleotides: TGTGCCAGCAGCCGACAGGGTACCGGGGAGCTGTTTTTT.

The CDR3 DNA reads TGTGCCAGCAGCTCCGATGGCCTAGCGGGGTCGAACACCGGGGAGCTGTTTTTT. Its translation is CASSSDGLAGSNTGELFF. J is TRBJ2-2 and V is TRBV7-3, with 9 bases matching TRBD2. The germline V gene encodes CDR1 SGHTA and CDR2 FQGTGA. Trimming removed 4 bases from V and 0 bases from J; junction bases left unmatched: 9. This CDR3 has 18 amino acids.

V is TRBV7-9 and J is TRBJ1-3; the D is unclear. Germline values: CDR1 SEHNR, CDR2 FQNEAQ (reference sequence). The CDR3 covers 14 residues. The V gene lost 5 bases and the J gene lost 3 bases, with 11 bases spanning the gap. CDR3 amino acids: CASSPPDGGNTIYF. CDR3 DNA: TGTGCCAGCAGCCCCCCGGACGGTGGAAACACCATATATTTT.

This chain connects TRBV28 to TRBJ2-7, with D possibly matching TRBD2 (6 bases). V lost 3 bases and J 4 bases, leaving 10 bases between the germline ends. CDR1 MDHEN and CDR2 SYDVKM come from the germline V gene. The CDR3 is made up of 13 amino acids. CDR3 DNA: TGTGCCAGCAGTTTTCCAGGGAGGTACGAGCAGTACTTC. Encoded protein: CASSFPGRYEQYF.

This rearrangement joins TRBV29-1 to TRBJ2-7; D ambiguous. The germline V and J ends were trimmed by 1 base and 5 bases, with 15 bases remaining between them. This CDR3 spans 14 amino acids. Germline assignment: CDR1 SQVTM and CDR2 ANQGSEA. The CDR3 protein is CSVEGATSPDEQYF. CDR3 nucleotides: TGCAGCGTTGAAGGGGCCACGTCTCCGGACGAGCAGTACTTC.

A word on this clonotype: The DNA is omitted, as the CDR3 cannot be located on it reliably, and the CDR3 follows TCRdb's listing. This rearrangement joins TRBV7-8 to TRBJ2-5; TRBD1 reflects the table's D call only, with no check against the DNA. The CDR3 spans 17 residues, counting both ends. Per the germline V gene, CDR1 is SGHVS and CDR2 is FQNEAQ. CDR3 protein: CASSFQVSTPLGETQYF.

This clonotype was seen a handful of times. The chain has TRBV20-1 and TRBJ2-7; TRBD2 matches at 8 bases. The CDR3 extends over 16 amino acids. V was pared by 3 bases and J by 3 bases, with 13 bases of the junction left unmatched. CDR1 and CDR2 (germline): DFQATT, SNEGSKA (reference sequence). The CDR3 protein is CSASDREGPIFYEQYF. The CDR3 nucleotides are TGCAGTGCTAGTGACCGGGAGGGCCCCATCTTCTACGAGCAGTACTTC.

CDR3 DNA sequence: TGTGCCAGCAGTTACACCCCTGCGGAGACCGGGGAGCTGTTTTTT. Encoded protein: CASSYTPAETGELFF. This rearrangement joins TRBV6-5 to TRBJ2-2; D is undetermined. The CDR3 runs to 15 residues. V lost 2 bases and J 5 bases, leaving 12 bases between the germline ends. Looked up from germline, CDR1 is MNHEY and CDR2 is SVGAGI.

J is TRBJ1-2 and V is TRBV19; D gene ambiguous. The CDR3 is 15 residues long. CDR1 LNHDA and CDR2 SQIVND come from the germline V gene (reference sequence). V was cut by 7 bases and J by 3 bases, with 18 bases left in between. As DNA, the CDR3 is TGTGCCAGTACCTCTCTGCCCATATGGGACTATGGCTACACCTTC. Translation gives CASTSLPIWDYGYTF.

The rearrangement joins TRBV12-3 or TRBV12-4 to TRBJ1-3; D unclear. The V end was cut by 8 bases, the J end by 1 base, with 3 bases between. There are 11 residues in the CDR3. CDR3 nucleotides: TGTGCCAGCGGGTCTGGAAACACCATATATTTT. Its translation: CASGSGNTIYF.